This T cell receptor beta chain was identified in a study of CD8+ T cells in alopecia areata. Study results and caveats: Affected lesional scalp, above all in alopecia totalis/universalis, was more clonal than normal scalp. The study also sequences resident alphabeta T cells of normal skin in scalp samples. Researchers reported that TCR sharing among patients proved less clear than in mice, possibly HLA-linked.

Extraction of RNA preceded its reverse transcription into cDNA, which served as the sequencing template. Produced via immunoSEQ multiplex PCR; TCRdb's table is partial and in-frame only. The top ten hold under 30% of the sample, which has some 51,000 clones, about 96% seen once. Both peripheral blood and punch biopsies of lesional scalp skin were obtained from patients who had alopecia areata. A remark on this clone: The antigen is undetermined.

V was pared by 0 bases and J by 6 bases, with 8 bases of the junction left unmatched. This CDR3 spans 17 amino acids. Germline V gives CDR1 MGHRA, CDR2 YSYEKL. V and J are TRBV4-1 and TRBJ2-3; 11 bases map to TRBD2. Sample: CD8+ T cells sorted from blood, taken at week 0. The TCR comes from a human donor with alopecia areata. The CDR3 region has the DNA TGCGCCAGCAGCCAAGATCCACTAGCGGGGGCAGGGGATACGCAGTATTTT. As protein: CASSQDPLAGAGDTQYF.